This T cell receptor beta chain was sequenced for a study of cytomegalovirus exposure and HLA in healthy donors. Study conclusions and caveats: Solely CMV serostatus was available to characterize immune exposure. The CMV antigen specificity of three CMV-associated chains was confirmed through in vitro analysis. There were some public TCRs occurring in many donors, but most TCR sequences were rare.

13 Jbeta primers and 60 Vbeta primers were used for the PCR. The table came from immunoSEQ multiplex PCR; TCRdb's copy has only in-frame clones and leaves some out. The repertoire consists of some 130,000 clones, with approximately 80% occurring once and the leading ten covering over 4.5%. Trimming stripped 4 bases from V and 9 bases from J, with 13 bases between. Germline V lookup: CDR1 LNHDA, CDR2 SQIVND (reference sequence). The CDR3 runs to 13 residues. Comments on this clone: Its antigen is not identified.

The rearrangement uses TRBV19 and TRBJ2-1; D is undetermined. The specimen was PBMCs. This clonotype was obtained from a woman aged 40 to 50 in good health and CMV-seropositive. The CDR3 loop is CASSTTAPGEQFF. CDR3 in DNA: TGTGCCAGTAGTACGACGGCGCCGGGTGAGCAGTTCTTC.